Each of the 8 T cell receptor beta chains below was sequenced from the same sample in a study of T cells in localized non-small cell lung cancer. The protocol was immunoSEQ multiplex PCR, while the TCRdb copy is restricted to in-frame clones and leaves out a portion. The table has 7,000 or so clones, 50% seen once; the top ten hold 2.5% to 3.5%. The sample in question was lymph node tissue, obtained before any cancer treatment. These receptors were obtained from an older female donor with stage I lung adenocarcinoma.

The V call is TRBV25-1, the J call TRBJ2-7; possible D gene TRBD1, 6 bases. V gave up 3 bases and J gave up 2 bases, with 17 bases separating them. CDR3 length: 16 amino acids. CDR1 and CDR2 (germline): MGHDK, SYGVNS. For the CDR3, the DNA is TGTGCCAGCAGTGAGTGGGGACACCATAACACCTACGAGCAGTACTTC. It is translated as CASSEWGHHNTYEQYF.

This CDR3 reads CASSRMGGGNEKLFF. CDR3 nucleotide sequence: TGTGCCAGCAGCCGAATGGGGGGAGGGAATGAAAAACTGTTTTTT. The V call is TRBV14, the J call TRBJ1-4, with D maybe TRBD1 (5 bases). V lost 4 bases, J lost 5 bases, and 14 bases lay in between. The CDR3 extends over 15 amino acids. From germline, CDR1 is SGHDN and CDR2 FVKESK.

This chain links TRBV6-8 with TRBJ2-3, with D possibly TRBD1 on 6 matching bases. The CDR3 loop spans 13 amino acids. The V gene lost 10 bases and the J gene lost 3 bases, with 14 bases spanning the gap. The germline gives CDR1 MNHGY, CDR2 SAAAGT. The CDR3 region is CAIREQGTDTQYF. The CDR3 DNA is TGTGCCATCAGGGAGCAGGGGACAGATACGCAGTATTTT.

Only a few counts were recorded for this clone. V is TRBV11-3 and J is TRBJ2-1; TRBD2 matches at 8 bases. The CDR3 length is 16 residues. J gave up 3 bases and V 7 bases, and 11 bases lay outside the gene matches. CDR1 and CDR2 from the germline V gene are SGHNT and YENEEA. The CDR3 region is CASNPTRAGGYNEQFF. The CDR3 DNA reads TGTGCCAGCAACCCCACCCGGGCGGGGGGCTACAATGAGCAGTTCTTC.

The rearrangement uses TRBV29-1 and TRBJ2-2, with 11 bases lining up with TRBD2. V lost 4 bases and J lost 5; bases outside the gene matches: 6. This CDR3 has 15 amino acids. Germline CDR1 SQVTM, CDR2 ANQGSEA. The CDR3 sequence: CSVGGASGGTGELFF. The CDR3 nucleotides read TGCAGCGTTGGAGGGGCTAGCGGGGGGACCGGGGAGCTGTTTTTT.

The count of this clone is one. This sequence joins TRBV19 and TRBJ1-2, with D unresolved. The V end was cut by 0 bases, the J end by 3 bases, with 17 bases between. The germline gives CDR1 LNHDA, CDR2 SQIVND (reference sequence). The CDR3 contains 17 residues. The CDR3 sequence is CASSIEGTRHSDYGYTF. In DNA, the CDR3 is TGTGCCAGTAGTATAGAGGGTACGAGGCACTCGGACTATGGCTACACCTTC.

V and J are TRBV19 and TRBJ1-5; D is undetermined. The CDR3 is 12 residues long. Germline CDR1 reads LNHDA; CDR2 reads SQIVND (reference sequence). Trimming took 7 bases from V and 9 from J, leaving 13 bases between them. Written as DNA, the CDR3 is TGTGCCAGTAAGGGAGACCGCCCGCCCCAGCATTTT. Protein sequence: CASKGDRPPQHF.

A few counts support this clone. The chain uses TRBV6-1 and TRBJ2-3, with no clear D. V was cut by 1 base and J by 9 bases, with 14 bases left in between. CDR1 MNHNS and CDR2 SASEGT come from the germline V gene. The CDR3 contains 14 residues. The CDR3 nucleotides read TGTGCCAGCAGTGAAGGAGGTACGTCTCGCACGCAGTATTTT. It yields the protein CASSEGGTSRTQYF.